These 22 T cell receptor beta chains share one sample of origin, sequenced in a study of T cell clonality in common variable immunodeficiency. Whole-study results and caveats: Common variable immunodeficiency TCR beta sequences reportedly had fewer deletions and N-nucleotide insertions.

Their antigen targets remain unknown. Profiled with immunoSEQ multiplex PCR; TCRdb holds only in-frame clones, not every one. This sample has about 42,000 clones and no singletons, with roughly 5.5% in the ten largest. What was sequenced was peripheral blood mononuclear cells. The source of these receptors is a human donor with common variable immunodeficiency.

This clone was counted a few times. The CDR3 end is not reached by the read, which stops 3 residues before it; the germline J gene fills it in. This chain connects TRBV30 to TRBJ1-5, with a weak D call TRBD1 (5 bases). The germline V and J ends were trimmed by 2 bases and 2 bases, with 7 bases remaining between them. CDR3 length equals 13 residues. Per the germline V gene, CDR1 is GTSNPN and CDR2 is SVGIG (reference sequence). Partial CDR3 DNA: TGTGCCTGGAGTACAGGCGGCAATCAGCCC. Its protein is CAWSTGGNQP. The complete CDR3 protein is CAWSTGGNQPQHF. The full variable domain, in which reference TRBV30 and TRBJ1-5 provide the parts outside the CDR3, is SQTIHQWPATLVQPVGSPLSLECTVEGTSNPNLYWYRQAAGRGLQLLFYSVGIGQISSEVPQNLSASRPQDRQFILSSKKLLLSDSGFYLCAWSTGGNQPQHFGDGTRLSIL.

To note about this clone: The read halts 3 residues ahead of the CDR3 end, with the missing end drawn from the germline J gene. This chain links TRBV30 with TRBJ1-3; D perhaps matches TRBD1 (5 bases). The CDR3 is 20 amino acids. V gave up 0 bases and J gave up 0 bases, with 24 bases separating them. CDR1 is GTSNPN and CDR2 is SVGIG in the germline V gene (reference sequence). The sequenced part of the CDR3 DNA is TGTGCCTGGAGTGTTTCCCTCCCGCGTGCGGGGCCGACCTCTGGAAACACC. Residues: CAWSVSLPRAGPTSGNT. The entire CDR3 reads CAWSVSLPRAGPTSGNTIYF.

This clone has a count of ten or more. The DNA ends 3 residues before the CDR3 does, and the rest of the CDR3 is filled in from the germline J gene. This chain links TRBV10-3 with TRBJ2-2; 13 bases are shared with TRBD2. CDR1 is ENHRY and CDR2 is SYGVKD in the germline V gene. CDR3 length: 17 residues. The trim removed 8 bases at V and 2 bases at J, leaving 8 bases unmatched. The sequenced part of the CDR3 DNA is TGTGCCATCGGGAGGACTAGCGGGAGTTTCAACACCGGGGAG. Its translation: CAIGRTSGSFNTGE. In full, the CDR3 reads CAIGRTSGSFNTGELFF.

This clone showed up just a few times. The read terminates 3 residues before the CDR3 end, so the remaining end is supplied by the germline J gene. The V call is TRBV6-2 or TRBV6-3, the J call TRBJ1-2; D is possibly TRBD1 (5 bases). The germline CDR1 and CDR2 sequences are MNHEY and SVGEGT. The CDR3 runs 17 residues. V was clipped by 6 bases and J by 3 bases, with 23 bases between them. The sequenced CDR3 bases are TGTGCCAGCAGCCCCAAAGAAGGAGGGGAGCGCGACTATGGC. Translation: CASSPKEGGERDYG. The full CDR3 sequence reads CASSPKEGGERDYGYTF.

As concerns this clone: The read ends 3 residues before the CDR3 terminus; that terminus is restored from the germline J gene. V gene TRBV30 combines with J gene TRBJ2-3, with D unclear. The CDR3 is 15 amino acids. CDR1 is GTSNPN, CDR2 SVGIG, per germline (reference sequence). The V end lost 2 bases, the J end lost 0 bases, and 12 bases lay between the germline ends. This CDR3 is CAWSIGAPSTDTQYF. The CDR3 DNA, read in part, is TGTGCCTGGAGTATTGGAGCGCCGAGCACAGATACG. Together with reference TRBV30 and TRBJ2-3, the CDR3 gives the full variable domain: SQTIHQWPATLVQPVGSPLSLECTVEGTSNPNLYWYRQAAGRGLQLLFYSVGIGQISSEVPQNLSASRPQDRQFILSSKKLLLSDSGFYLCAWSIGAPSTDTQYFGPGTRLTVL.

This clone was seen more than once but under ten times. With the read ending 3 residues before the CDR3 end, the germline J gene is used to fill in that end. The chain uses TRBV20-1 and TRBJ2-1, with 10 bases fitting TRBD2. This CDR3 has 17 amino acids. The germline V gene has CDR1 DFQATT and CDR2 SNEGSKA (reference sequence). V shed 3 bases, J shed 7 bases, and the junction held 15 bases outside the gene matches. The sequenced CDR3 bases are TGCAGTGCTAGGTGGTCTAGCGGGGGTGGGGGGCGGAATGAG. It yields the protein CSARWSSGGGGRNE. The full CDR3 sequence reads CSARWSSGGGGRNEQFF.

The sample holds a few counts of this clone. The CDR3 end lies 3 residues beyond the end of the read and is filled in from the germline J gene. The chain is built from TRBV19 and TRBJ2-1; 9 bases line up with TRBD1. V gave up 5 bases and J gave up 4 bases; unmatched junction bases: 9. CDR3 size: 16 residues. The germline CDR1 and CDR2 sequences are LNHDA and SQIVND (reference sequence). CDR3 DNA (partial): TGTGCCAGTAGTCCAAGGACAGGGGTTATGTACAATGAG. Protein product: CASSPRTGVMYNE. The entire CDR3 protein reads CASSPRTGVMYNEQFF.

This clone was detected ten times or more. With the read ending 3 residues before the CDR3 end, the germline J gene is used to fill in that end. The J gene is TRBJ1-4, the V gene TRBV19; weak D call: TRBD1 (6 bases). The CDR3 is 16 residues long. Germline-derived CDR1 and CDR2 are LNHDA and SQIVND (reference sequence). Between the trimmed V and J ends, which lost 1 base and 8 bases, there was a span of 17 bases. CDR3 protein: CASSIAVSGGGEKLFF. Partial CDR3 DNA: TGTGCCAGTAGTATAGCTGTGAGCGGGGGCGGAGAAAAA.

This clone was detected ten times or more. The CDR3 end is not reached by the read, which stops 3 residues before it; the germline J gene fills it in. The chain joins TRBV7-2 to TRBJ2-7; the D gene is possibly TRBD2 (5 bases). This CDR3 is 11 amino acids long. Trimming shortened V by 4 bases and J by 6 bases, and 7 bases separated the two germline ends. Germline V CDR1 and CDR2: SGHTA, FQGNSA. CDR3 region: CASSSGVEQYF. CDR3 DNA, as far as it was read: TGTGCCAGCAGCTCCGGGGTCGAG.

With regard to this clone: The CDR3 end falls 3 residues outside the read, so it is completed with the germline J gene. The J gene is TRBJ1-5, the V gene TRBV7-9; 8 bases are shared with TRBD1. The CDR3 has 14 residues. The junction had 3 bases not matched to a gene; V was cut back by 4 bases and J by 4 bases. Germline V CDR1 and CDR2: SEHNR, FQNEAQ (reference sequence). The CDR3 spells CASSSGQGNQPQHF. CDR3 bases read: TGTGCCAGCAGCTCCGGACAGGGAAATCAGCCC. Using reference TRBV7-9 and TRBJ1-5 for the parts outside the CDR3, the full variable domain is DTGVSQNPRHKITKRGQNVTFRCDPISEHNRLYWYRQTLGQGPEFLTYFQNEAQLEKSRLLSDRFSAERPKGSFSTLEIQRTEQGDSAMYLCASSSGQGNQPQHFGDGTRLSIL.

This clone was counted a few times. From the germline J gene comes the end of the CDR3, since the read stops 3 residues before it. Other DNA sequences in this specimen translate into the identical CDR3. The chain has TRBV19 and TRBJ1-1, with D uncertain. CDR1 LNHDA and CDR2 SQIVND come from the germline V gene (reference sequence). V lost 2 bases, J lost 4 bases, and 5 bases lay in between. This CDR3 is 12 amino acids long. Partial CDR3 DNA: TGTGCCAGTAGTATAAGCCGCACTGAA. This translates into CASSISRTE. The whole CDR3 sequence reads CASSISRTEAFF.

This clone came up a few times. Read coverage stops 3 residues before the CDR3 terminus; the germline J gene supplies the remainder. The chain couples TRBV20-1 to TRBJ2-5; 9 bases fit TRBD2. Unmatched junction bases numbered 9, after V lost 7 bases and J lost 0 bases. The germline gives CDR1 DFQATT, CDR2 SNEGSKA (reference sequence). This CDR3 spans 15 amino acids. The CDR3 spells CSGDLAGTNQETQYF. The sequenced part of the CDR3 DNA is TGCAGTGGCGATCTAGCGGGGACCAACCAAGAGACC.

The table lists this clone with a few counts. The read ends 3 residues before the CDR3 terminus; that terminus is restored from the germline J gene. This sequence joins TRBV5-1 and TRBJ2-3; 7 positions agree with TRBD2. V lost 1 base, J lost 2 bases, and 7 bases stayed unmatched. Germline V CDR1 and CDR2: SGHRS, YFSETQ. This CDR3 region has 16 residues. The CDR3 loop reads CASSLSSAGNTDTQYF. The part of the CDR3 DNA that was read is TGCGCCAGCAGCTTGTCTTCAGCGGGAAACACAGATACG.

In this sample, this clone turned up a few times. The read ends 3 residues before the CDR3 terminus; that terminus is restored from the germline J gene. This chain uses TRBV30 with TRBJ1-4; D remains unclear. Deletions cut 3 bases from V and 7 bases from J, with 15 bases between. The germline gives CDR1 GTSNPN, CDR2 SVGIG (reference sequence). The CDR3 has 14 amino acids. The sequenced part of the CDR3 DNA is TGTGCCTGGAGGGACCCTTCACGGGGTGAAAAA. Amino acid sequence: CAWRDPSRGEK. The full CDR3 protein is CAWRDPSRGEKLFF.

This clone was seen repeatedly, ten times or more. The read gets to within 3 residues of the CDR3 end, and the germline J gene fills in the rest. This rearrangement joins TRBV20-1 to TRBJ2-2; D remains ambiguous. The CDR3 is 16 amino acids. The V and J ends lost 0 bases and 0 bases respectively, with 11 bases between them. Germline V CDR1 and CDR2: DFQATT, SNEGSKA (reference sequence). The DNA read from the CDR3 is TGCAGTGCTAGAGATCTGCAGCGAGCGAACACCGGGGAG. It yields the protein CSARDLQRANTGE. The CDR3 as a whole reads CSARDLQRANTGELFF.

This clone occurred many times. The CDR3 DNA, read in part, is TGTGCCTGGAGTGGCGCCGGGACAGGGCTTGTCAATCAGCCC. Encoded protein: CAWSGAGTGLVNQP. The whole CDR3 sequence reads CAWSGAGTGLVNQPQHF. The chain combines TRBV30 with TRBJ1-5; TRBD1 aligns across 9 bases. The sequenced fragment ends 3 residues before the CDR3 boundary, so the rest is inferred from the germline J gene. The CDR3 length is 17 residues. Germline CDR1 and CDR2: GTSNPN and SVGIG (reference sequence). Trimming at V came to 1 base and at J to 3 bases, leaving 10 bases not matched to a gene. Drawing the rest from reference TRBV30 and TRBJ1-5, the complete variable domain is SQTIHQWPATLVQPVGSPLSLECTVEGTSNPNLYWYRQAAGRGLQLLFYSVGIGQISSEVPQNLSASRPQDRQFILSSKKLLLSDSGFYLCAWSGAGTGLVNQPQHFGDGTRLSIL.

This clone was detected ten times or more. The read ends 3 residues early relative to the CDR3; the germline J gene fills the gap. This sequence joins TRBV19 and TRBJ1-5; D not resolved. The CDR3 covers 15 residues. The V end was cut by 7 bases, the J end by 1 base, with 14 bases between. The V gene's germline CDR1 is LNHDA and CDR2 SQIVND (reference sequence). The sequenced CDR3 bases are TGTGCCAGTAAATTCCAGGCAGAGAGCAATCAGCCC. Translated: CASKFQAESNQP. The entire CDR3 protein reads CASKFQAESNQPQHF.

This clone was seen many times. The read ends 3 residues shy of where the CDR3 ends; the end is completed using the germline J gene. The J gene is TRBJ2-7, the V gene TRBV7-9; 8 positions agree with TRBD2. CDR1 and CDR2 from the germline V gene are SEHNR and FQNEAQ (reference sequence). This CDR3 has 15 residues. The V gene end was trimmed by 5 bases and the J gene end by 2 bases; junction bases not matched to a gene: 8. CDR3 in amino acids: CASSHWTSYTYEQYF. The CDR3 bases that were read are TGTGCCAGCAGCCACTGGACTAGCTATACCTACGAG.

This clone was recorded at least ten times. Read data end 3 residues before the CDR3 end; the end is taken from the germline J gene. The rearrangement joins TRBV7-2 to TRBJ2-5; tentatively, D is TRBD2 (7 bases). The CDR3 is 13 residues long. CDR1 SGHTA and CDR2 FQGNSA come from the germline V gene. V was pared by 5 bases and J by 1 base, with 8 bases between. CDR3 in amino acids: CASSRGAQETQYF. The covered CDR3 bases are TGTGCCAGCAGCCGGGGGGCCCAAGAGACC.

As to this clone: An end of the junction does not agree with germline; a read error may underlie this. The CDR3 protein is CASSVARPDTQYF. The DNA read from the CDR3 is TGTGCTAGCAGCGTAGCCCGTCCAGATACG. This chain uses TRBV7-7 with TRBJ2-3, with D unclear. The read halts 3 residues ahead of the CDR3 end, with the missing end drawn from the germline J gene. The CDR3 contains 13 residues. Germline CDR1 SSHAT, CDR2 FNYEAQ (reference sequence).

In its sample, this clone was seen many times. The read ends 3 residues before the CDR3 terminus; that terminus is restored from the germline J gene. This chain joins TRBV19 and TRBJ2-1, with 8 bases lining up with TRBD2. This CDR3 contains 17 residues. Germline V gives CDR1 LNHDA, CDR2 SQIVND (reference sequence). Trimming took 4 bases from V and 5 from J; bases not matched to a gene: 13. CDR3 sequence: CASSRRGAGVIHNEQFF. The sequenced CDR3 bases are TGTGCCAGTAGTAGGCGCGGAGCGGGGGTCATCCACAATGAG.

This clone showed up many times. The read falls 3 residues short of the CDR3 end, and the missing part is taken from the germline J gene. The V gene is TRBV19, the J gene TRBJ2-1, with D unclear. V gave up 7 bases and J gave up 0 bases, with 13 bases separating them. The length of the CDR3 is 15 residues. Germline V gene data show CDR1 as LNHDA and CDR2 as SQIVND (reference sequence). CDR3 residues: CASNELLGSYNEQFF. CDR3 bases read: TGTGCCAGTAACGAGCTCCTCGGCTCCTACAATGAG.